The 16 T cell receptor beta chains below were found in one sample sequenced in a study of T cells in Graves' hyperthyroidism and ophthalmopathy. Template material for amplifying TCR beta CDR3 regions consisted of RNA transcripts. When the TCR CDR3 underwent first-round RT-PCR, the HTBI primer set was used. TCRdb ran MiXCR on the multiplex PCR reads and lists one entry per CDR3 protein. The sample carries a few hundred thousand distinct CDR3 sequences, around 15% recorded once. Sequencing was carried out using blood. These receptors were taken from a young woman with Graves' hyperthyroidism.

This clonotype was seen many times. The chain carries TRBV20-1 and TRBJ2-1; 9 bases match TRBD2. The V gene's germline CDR1 is DFQATT and CDR2 SNEGSKA (reference sequence). The CDR3 loop spans 17 amino acids. The trim removed 1 base at V and 0 bases at J, leaving 7 bases unmatched. The CDR3 DNA is TGCAGTGCTAGAGGGCTAGCGGGACGCCCCTCCTACAATGAGCAGTTCTTC. It yields the protein CSARGLAGRPSYNEQFF.

This clonotype was recorded a few times. This CDR3 reads CASSLMGGLGEQYF. The CDR3 DNA is TGTGCCAGCAGTTTAATGGGAGGGTTAGGAGAGCAGTACTTC. V usage is TRBV27 and J usage is TRBJ2-7; 7 nucleotides line up with TRBD2. Trimming took 2 bases from V and 7 from J; bases not matched to a gene: 8. Germline V lookup: CDR1 MNHEY, CDR2 SMNVEV (reference sequence). This CDR3 has 14 amino acids.

This chain uses TRBV9 with TRBJ2-3, with a weak D call TRBD2 (5 bases). The germline gives CDR1 SGDLS, CDR2 YYNGEE. The CDR3 extends over 14 amino acids. Trimming pared 2 bases from V and 4 bases from J, leaving 11 bases between. The CDR3: CASSVEVGADTQYF. CDR3 in DNA: TGTGCCAGCAGCGTGGAGGTCGGCGCAGATACGCAGTATTTT.

The table lists this clonotype with many counts. The V call is TRBV7-9, the J call TRBJ2-2, with a possible D match to TRBD1 (6 bases). Germline lookup yields CDR1 SEHNR and CDR2 FQNEAQ (reference sequence). V lost 5 bases and J lost 5, with 12 bases in between. CDR3 length: 14 residues. This chain's CDR3 is CASSPGTLTGELFF. The CDR3 coding sequence is TGTGCCAGCAGCCCCGGGACATTGACCGGGGAGCTGTTTTTT.

This clonotype was detected ten times or more. This chain links TRBV4-3 with TRBJ2-1; D gene uncertain. CDR3 length equals 16 residues. In germline, CDR1 is LGHNA, CDR2 YSLEER. Trimming cost V 0 bases and J 12 bases, with 21 bases left between them. CDR3 in DNA: TGCGCCAGCAGCCAAGAAGGATCGTTGTACAGTTCTATGCAGTTCTTC. Protein: CASSQEGSLYSSMQFF.

This clonotype came up many times. This sequence joins TRBV27 and TRBJ2-7; D perhaps matches TRBD1 (6 bases). The CDR3 has 14 amino acids. The V end lost 2 bases, the J end lost 3 bases, and 11 bases lay between the germline ends. Germline values: CDR1 MNHEY, CDR2 SMNVEV (reference sequence). The CDR3 loop is CASSLVGAGYEQYF. CDR3 nucleotides: TGTGCCAGCAGTTTAGTGGGGGCGGGCTACGAGCAGTACTTC.

In its sample, this clonotype was seen many times. The chain has TRBV27 and TRBJ2-7; D gene unclear. Per germline, CDR1 MNHEY and CDR2 SMNVEV (reference sequence). The CDR3 consists of 15 residues. Trimming shortened V by 0 bases and J by 2 bases, and 11 bases separated the two germline ends. In DNA, the CDR3 is TGTGCCAGCAGTTTATCTGGTCTTGGGGCCTACGAGCAGTACTTC. The encoded protein is CASSLSGLGAYEQYF.

Remarks on this clonotype: The junction and the germline gene differ at one end; a read error may be behind it. This chain joins TRBV29-1 and TRBJ2-7; 10 nucleotides align to TRBD2. This CDR3 spans 14 amino acids. Germline lookup yields CDR1 SQVTM and CDR2 ANQGSEA. CDR3 sequence (DNA): TGCAGCGTTAGAGCGGGAGGGCGGATCTACGAACAGTACTTC. It encodes CSVRAGGRIYEQYF.

This clonotype has just a few counts. The chain joins TRBV20-1 to TRBJ1-5; D is perhaps TRBD1 (6 bases). CDR3 length equals 13 residues. CDR1 is DFQATT and CDR2 is SNEGSKA in the germline V gene (reference sequence). V was trimmed by 6 bases and J by 2 bases, leaving 11 bases between them. CDR3 DNA: TGCAGTGCCAGGACAGACGGCAATCAGCCCCAGCATTTT. This translates into CSARTDGNQPQHF.

The sample holds one count of this clonotype. The rearrangement joins TRBV19 to TRBJ2-3; 7 bases line up with TRBD2. With V trimmed by 4 bases and J by 1 base, 5 bases remained unmatched. CDR3 length equals 15 residues. From germline, CDR1 is LNHDA and CDR2 SQIVND (reference sequence). CDR3 loop: CASSTLARRTDTQYF. CDR3 nucleotides: TGTGCCAGTAGTACACTAGCGAGACGCACAGATACGCAGTATTTT.

This clonotype was seen ten or more times. The DNA of the CDR3 is TGTGCCAGCTCACCAGGACAGAATCAGCCCCAGCATTTT. Its protein is CASSPGQNQPQHF. V is TRBV18 and J is TRBJ1-5, with TRBD1 as a possible D gene (6 bases). Germline CDR1 is KGHSH and CDR2 is LQKENI. This CDR3 contains 13 residues. The germline V and J ends were trimmed by 2 bases and 4 bases, with 6 bases remaining between them.

This clonotype showed up many times. This chain joins TRBV5-1 and TRBJ2-2; 8 nucleotides match TRBD2. V lost 2 bases, J lost 7 bases, and 10 bases stayed unmatched. The CDR3 runs 16 residues. In germline, CDR1 is SGHRS, CDR2 YFSETQ. The CDR3 loop reads CASSFNSGNDGGELFF. As DNA, the CDR3 is TGCGCCAGCAGCTTTAATAGCGGGAACGACGGCGGGGAGCTGTTTTTT.

This clonotype was detected ten times or more. This sequence joins TRBV6-5 and TRBJ2-2; 11 nucleotides line up with TRBD2. J lost 5 bases, V lost 0 bases, and 8 bases had no gene match. In germline, CDR1 is MNHEY, CDR2 SVGAGI. The CDR3 covers 18 residues. The CDR3 nucleotides read TGTGCCAGCAGTTACTCGGGGACTAGCGGATTGGGGACCGGGGAGCTGTTTTTT. As protein: CASSYSGTSGLGTGELFF.

The chain uses TRBV28 and TRBJ2-7; TRBD1 is a possible D gene (6 bases). V dropped 6 bases and J dropped 3 bases, with 18 bases sitting between them. Germline CDR1 is MDHEN and CDR2 is SYDVKM. The CDR3 has 15 residues. The CDR3 is CASRSQGQLGYEQYF. The CDR3 DNA reads TGTGCCAGCAGGTCTCAGGGGCAGCTTGGCTACGAGCAGTACTTC.

With regard to this clonotype: Just one base apart from a much larger clone, this may be a read error. The rearrangement uses TRBV28 and TRBJ2-1; D not certain. Germline CDR1 MDHEN, CDR2 SYDVKM. This CDR3 region has 15 residues. Trimming took off 2 bases at V and 3 bases at J, with 11 bases between the two ends. The CDR3 DNA reads TGTGCCAGCAGTTTAGGTTTGGGTATCTACAATGAGCAGTTCTTC. Translation gives CASSLGLGIYNEQFF.

The gene calls are TRBV12-3 or TRBV12-4 and TRBJ1-4, with TRBD1 matching 8 bases. This CDR3 is 15 amino acids long. J gave up 4 bases and V 6 bases, and 7 bases lay outside the gene matches. Here the CDR3 reads CASRDGGQDNEKLFF. The CDR3 coding sequence is TGTGCCAGCAGGGACGGGGGACAGGATAATGAAAAACTGTTTTTT.